These T cell receptor beta chains were read from a single sample in a study of blood T cell repertoires in COVID-19. Sequencing was performed with immunoSEQ multiplex PCR; in TCRdb, only in-frame clones are kept and a portion is missing. The sample consists of about 130,000 clones, approximately 83% of them appearing once. Specimen: peripheral blood. The receptors come from a woman older than 75 with acute or convalescent COVID-19. Both conserved end residues are part of each CDR3. A D gene is named only where the DNA matches it firmly. The size entry is marked missing in some rows and otherwise reads once, few, many or a size class.

>TRBD1|TRBV18|once|TRBJ2-3
TGTGCCAGCTCACCAGGGACAGGAAACACAGATACGCAGTATTTT
CASSPGTGNTDTQYF
>TRBD1|TRBV5-4|few|TRBJ1-1
TGTGCCAGCACCCCTCAGGGGGATACTGAAGCTTTCTTT
CASTPQGDTEAFF
>TRBD2|TRBV18|NA|TRBJ2-7
TGTGCCAGCTCACCGCCCAGCGGGGCGGACTACGAGCAGTACTTC
CASSPPSGADYEQYF
>TRBD1|TRBV28|NA|TRBJ1-2
TGTGCCAGCAGTACCGGGACAGGCTATGGCTACACCTTC
CASSTGTGYGYTF
>TRBD2|TRBV19|NA|TRBJ2-1
TGTGCCAGTAGTAAAGGTCTAGCGGGCATCTCCTACAATGAGCAGTTCTTC
CASSKGLAGISYNEQFF
>TRBD1|TRBV9|many|TRBJ2-7
TGTGCCAGCAGCGGACAGGGTGGCCACGAGCAGTACTTC
CASSGQGGHEQYF
>NA|TRBV5-4|NA|TRBJ2-7
TGTGCCAGCAGCTCACCAGCAAACGGGTACGAGCAGTACTTC
CASSSPANGYEQYF
>NA|TRBV3-1/TRBV3-2|once|TRBJ1-2
TGTGCCAGCAGCCAGGACACTGGCTACACCTTC
CASSQDTGYTF
>NA|TRBV5-5|NA|TRBJ2-5
TGTGCCAGCAGCTTGGGGGTGTCAGGAGGCTCCGGGGAGACCCAGTACTTC
CASSLGVSGGSGETQYF
>TRBD1|TRBV7-9|NA|TRBJ1-6
TGTGCCAGCAGCTCAGACAGGGGATCACCCCTCCACTTT
CASSSDRGSPLHF
>TRBD1|TRBV29-1|NA|TRBJ2-1
TGCAGCGTTTACAGGGGGCTGTCCTACAATGAGCAGTTCTTC
CSVYRGLSYNEQFF
>NA|TRBV7-3|NA|TRBJ2-3
TGTGCCAGCAGCTTAACCGGCACAGATACGCAGTATTTT
CASSLTGTDTQYF
>NA|TRBV6-5|few|TRBJ1-1
TGTGCCAGCAGTTACTCGATTAGGCAGGGAACTGAAGCTTTCTTT
CASSYSIRQGTEAFF
>NA|TRBV18|NA|TRBJ1-1
TGTGCCAGCTTAACAAACGAGGACACTGAAGCTTTCTTT
CASLTNEDTEAFF
>NA|TRBV4-2|NA|TRBJ1-1
TGTGCCAGCAGCCAAGATCGGCGGCAGACCCGACTAGGCACTGAAGCTTTCTTT
CASSQDRRQTRLGTEAFF
>NA|TRBV19|NA|TRBJ2-5
TGTGCCAGCGCCACTACTAGTTTAGGAGAGACCCAGTACTTC
CASATTSLGETQYF
>TRBD2|TRBV20-1|NA|TRBJ2-1
TGCAGTGCTAGTTCAATGGGCGGGGGGGCCTTCGAATCCCACAATGAGCAGTTCTTC
CSASSMGGGAFESHNEQFF
>NA|TRBV3-1/TRBV3-2|NA|TRBJ2-2
TGTGCCAGCAGCCAAGTAGCCGAACGGATGCTCGGATCGGAGCTGTTTTTT
CASSQVAERMLGSELFF